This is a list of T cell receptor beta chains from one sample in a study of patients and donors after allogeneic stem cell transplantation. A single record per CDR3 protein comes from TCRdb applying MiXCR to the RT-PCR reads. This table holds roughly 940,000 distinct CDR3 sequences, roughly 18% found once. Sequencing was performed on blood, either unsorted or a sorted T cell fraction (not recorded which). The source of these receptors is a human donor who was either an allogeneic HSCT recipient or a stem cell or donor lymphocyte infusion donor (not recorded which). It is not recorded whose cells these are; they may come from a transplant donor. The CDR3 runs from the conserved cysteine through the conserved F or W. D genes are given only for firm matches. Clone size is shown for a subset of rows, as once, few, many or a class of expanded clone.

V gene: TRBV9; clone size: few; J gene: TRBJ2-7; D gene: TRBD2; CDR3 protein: CASSVDGRKANEQYF; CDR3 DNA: TGTGCCAGCAGCGTTGACGGGAGGAAAGCAAACGAGCAGTACTTC
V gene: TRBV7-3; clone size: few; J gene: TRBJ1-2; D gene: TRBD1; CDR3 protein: CASSLSGTGRKYTF; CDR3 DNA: TGTGCCAGCAGCTTGTCCGGGACAGGGAGGAAGTACACCTTC
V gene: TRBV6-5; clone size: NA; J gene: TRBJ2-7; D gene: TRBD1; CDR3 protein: CASSYRIGGQTTNNYEQYF; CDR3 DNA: TGTGCCAGCAGTTATCGTATAGGGGGCCAAACTACGAACAATTACGAGCAGTACTTC
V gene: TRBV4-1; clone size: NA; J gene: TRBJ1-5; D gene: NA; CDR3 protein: CASSQLGRNQPQHF; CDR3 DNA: TGCGCCAGCAGCCAGCTTGGTCGCAATCAGCCCCAGCATTTT
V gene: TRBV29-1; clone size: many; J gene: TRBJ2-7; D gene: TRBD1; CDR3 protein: CSVLYSGTGTYEQYF; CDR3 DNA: TGCAGCGTCCTTTATTCCGGGACAGGTACCTACGAGCAGTACTTC
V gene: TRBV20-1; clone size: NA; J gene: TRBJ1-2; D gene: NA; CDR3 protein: CSVGGPLNYGYTF; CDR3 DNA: TGCAGTGTAGGTGGGCCACTTAACTATGGCTACACCTTC
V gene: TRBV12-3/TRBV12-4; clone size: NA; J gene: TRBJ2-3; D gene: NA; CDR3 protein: CASRPIGDTQYF; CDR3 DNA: TGTGCCAGCAGGCCAATCGGGGATACGCAGTATTTT
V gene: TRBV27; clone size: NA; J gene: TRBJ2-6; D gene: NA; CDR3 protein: CASRTPRGSGANVLTF; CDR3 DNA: TGTGCCAGCAGAACTCCCCGGGGGTCTGGGGCCAACGTCCTGACTTTC
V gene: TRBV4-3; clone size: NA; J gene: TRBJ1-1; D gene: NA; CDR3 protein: CASSQDAEGLIRTEAFF; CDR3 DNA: TGCGCCAGCAGCCAAGATGCTGAAGGACTCATCAGGACTGAAGCTTTCTTT
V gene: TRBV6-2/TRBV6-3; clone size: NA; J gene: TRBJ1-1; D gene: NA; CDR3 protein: CASSYDVSGRVAFF; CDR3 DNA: TGTGCCAGCAGTTACGACGTCTCGGGCAGGGTAGCTTTCTTT
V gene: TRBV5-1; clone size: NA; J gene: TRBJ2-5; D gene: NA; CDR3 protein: CASSLILAKKETQYF; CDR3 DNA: TGCGCCAGCAGCTTGATACTAGCTAAAAAAGAGACCCAGTACTTC
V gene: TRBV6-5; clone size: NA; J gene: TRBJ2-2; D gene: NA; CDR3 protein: CASSYSGQTNTGELFF; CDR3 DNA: TGTGCCAGCAGTTACTCGGGGCAGACTAACACCGGGGAGCTGTTTTTT
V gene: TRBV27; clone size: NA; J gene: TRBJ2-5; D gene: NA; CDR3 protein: CASASGTPWLETQYF; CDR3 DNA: TGTGCCAGCGCTTCCGGGACACCTTGGTTGGAGACCCAGTACTTC
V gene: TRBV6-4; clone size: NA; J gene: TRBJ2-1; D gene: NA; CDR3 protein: CASSPSSTPGYLSEQFF; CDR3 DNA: TGTGCCAGCAGCCCGAGTTCCACCCCGGGATACCTCAGTGAGCAGTTCTTC
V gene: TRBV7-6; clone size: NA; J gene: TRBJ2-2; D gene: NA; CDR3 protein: CASSRWGAAERNTGELFF; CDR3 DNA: TGTGCCAGCAGCCGATGGGGGGCCGCCGAACGGAACACCGGGGAGCTGTTTTTT
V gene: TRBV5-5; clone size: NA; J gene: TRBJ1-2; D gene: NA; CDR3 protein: CASTGVAAGGYTF; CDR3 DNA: TGTGCCAGCACGGGAGTGGCAGCCGGCGGCTACACCTTC
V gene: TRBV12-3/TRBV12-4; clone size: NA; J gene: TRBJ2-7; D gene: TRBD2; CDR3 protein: CASSFGTSGTLREQYF; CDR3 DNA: TGTGCCAGCAGTTTCGGGACTAGCGGGACGCTGAGGGAGCAGTACTTC
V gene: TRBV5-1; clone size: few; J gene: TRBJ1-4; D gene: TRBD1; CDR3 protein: CASSLSPTGGWNEKLFF; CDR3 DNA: TGCGCCAGCAGCTTGAGCCCCACAGGGGGCTGGAATGAAAAACTGTTTTTT
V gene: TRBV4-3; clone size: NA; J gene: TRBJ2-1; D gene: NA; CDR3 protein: CASSQDLRRSQFF; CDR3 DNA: TGCGCCAGCAGCCAAGATCTGAGGCGGTCGCAGTTCTTC
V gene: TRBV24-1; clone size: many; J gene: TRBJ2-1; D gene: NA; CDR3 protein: CATSIAGYEQFF; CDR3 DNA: TGTGCCACCAGTATTGCCGGGTATGAGCAGTTCTTC
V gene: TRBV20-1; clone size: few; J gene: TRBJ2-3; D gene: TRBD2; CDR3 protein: CSASLLAGKLDTQYF; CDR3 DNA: TGCAGTGCTAGTCTACTAGCGGGGAAGTTAGATACGCAGTATTTT
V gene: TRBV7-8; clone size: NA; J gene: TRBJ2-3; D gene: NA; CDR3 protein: CASSPVVTHTDTQYF; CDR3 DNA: TGTGCCAGCAGCCCCGTTGTCACCCACACAGATACGCAGTATTTT
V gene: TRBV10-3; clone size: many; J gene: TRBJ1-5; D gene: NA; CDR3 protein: CATDSGDSNQPQHF; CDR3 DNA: TGTGCCACCGACAGCGGGGATTCCAATCAGCCCCAGCATTTT
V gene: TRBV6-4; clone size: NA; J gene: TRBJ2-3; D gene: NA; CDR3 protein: CASSDRSSDTQYF; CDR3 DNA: TGTGCCAGCAGTGACCGGAGTTCAGATACGCAGTATTTT
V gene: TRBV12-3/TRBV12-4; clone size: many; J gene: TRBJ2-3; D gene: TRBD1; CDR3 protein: CASSFEGATDTQYF; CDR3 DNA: TGTGCCAGCAGTTTTGAGGGGGCCACAGATACGCAGTATTTT
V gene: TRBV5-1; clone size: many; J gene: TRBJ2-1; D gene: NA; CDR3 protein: CASSLGGTNNEQFF; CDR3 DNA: TGCGCCAGCAGCTTGGGCGGTACAAACAATGAGCAGTTCTTC
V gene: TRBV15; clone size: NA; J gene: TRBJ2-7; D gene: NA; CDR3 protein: CATSRHQNEQYF; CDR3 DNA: TGTGCCACCAGCCGGCACCAGAACGAGCAGTACTTC
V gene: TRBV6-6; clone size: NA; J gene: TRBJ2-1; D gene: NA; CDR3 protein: CASSYTLNEQFF; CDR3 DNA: TGTGCCAGCAGTTACACTCTTAATGAGCAGTTCTTC
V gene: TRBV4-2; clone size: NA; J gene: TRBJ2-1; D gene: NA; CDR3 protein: CASSQEERSLRQFF; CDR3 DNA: TGTGCCAGCAGCCAAGAGGAACGGAGCCTTCGGCAGTTCTTC
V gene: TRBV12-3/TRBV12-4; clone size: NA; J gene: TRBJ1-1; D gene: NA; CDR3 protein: CASSSPSRGRWENTEAFF; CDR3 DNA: TGTGCCAGCAGTTCACCATCGCGAGGCCGTTGGGAGAACACTGAAGCTTTCTTT